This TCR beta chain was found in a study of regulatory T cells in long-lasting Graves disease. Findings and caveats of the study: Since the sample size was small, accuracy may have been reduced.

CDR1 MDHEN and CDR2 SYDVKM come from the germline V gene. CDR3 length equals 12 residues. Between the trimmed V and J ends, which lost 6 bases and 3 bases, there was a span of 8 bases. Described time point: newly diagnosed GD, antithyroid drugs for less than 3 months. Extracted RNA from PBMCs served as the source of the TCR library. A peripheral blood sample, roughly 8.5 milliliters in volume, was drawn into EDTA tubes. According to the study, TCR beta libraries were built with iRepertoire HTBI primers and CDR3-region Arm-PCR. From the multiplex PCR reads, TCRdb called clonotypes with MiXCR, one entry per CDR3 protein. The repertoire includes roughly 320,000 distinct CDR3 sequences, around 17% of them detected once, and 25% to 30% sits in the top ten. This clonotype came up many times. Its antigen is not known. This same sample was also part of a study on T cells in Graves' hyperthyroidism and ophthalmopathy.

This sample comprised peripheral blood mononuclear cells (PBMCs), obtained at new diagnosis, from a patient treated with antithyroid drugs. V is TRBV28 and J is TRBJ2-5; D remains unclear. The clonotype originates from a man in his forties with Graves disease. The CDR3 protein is CASSFREETQYF. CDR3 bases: TGTGCCAGCAGCTTTCGTGAAGAGACCCAGTACTTC.